These 30 T cell receptor beta chains originate from one sample sequenced in a study of shared clonotypes between healthy human individuals. TCRdb's copy holds only in-frame clones and misses some; the assay was immunoSEQ multiplex PCR. The sample lists hundreds of thousands of clones; 95% to 97% were seen once. Terminally differentiated effector memory CD45RA+ cells were excluded from the naive CD8 cells, which were CD45RO-negative and positively selected for CCR7. Sequences were obtained from naive CD8+ T cells sorted from blood. These receptors were collected from a woman under 40 in good health.

The gene calls are TRBV7-9 and TRBJ1-2; D is uncertain. The CDR3 loop spans 13 amino acids. Germline V lookup: CDR1 SEHNR, CDR2 FQNEAQ (reference sequence). Trimming removed 2 bases at V and 0 bases at J, with 4 bases between. DNA of the CDR3: TGTGCCAGCAGCTTAATAGCTAACTATGGCTACACCTTC. Its protein product is CASSLIANYGYTF.

This chain uses TRBV6-5 with TRBJ2-2; D is perhaps TRBD1 (5 bases). The V end was cut by 7 bases, the J end by 5 bases, with 11 bases between. CDR3 size: 13 residues. From germline, CDR1 is MNHEY and CDR2 SVGAGI. CDR3: CASTPGLTGELFF. Here the CDR3 DNA reads TGTGCCAGCACCCCAGGGTTAACCGGGGAGCTGTTTTTT.

V usage is TRBV6-5 and J usage is TRBJ1-1; the D is unclear. The ends were cut back, 0 bases at V and 4 bases at J, with 6 bases in the middle. The CDR3 has 13 amino acids. Germline V lookup: CDR1 MNHEY, CDR2 SVGAGI. DNA of the CDR3: TGTGCCAGCAGTTACTCTAAAGCCACTGAAGCTTTCTTT. Translating gives CASSYSKATEAFF.

The V and J genes are TRBV9 and TRBJ2-1; D remains unclear. Trimming pared 0 bases from V and 10 bases from J, leaving 11 bases between. CDR1 is SGDLS, CDR2 YYNGEE, per germline. This CDR3 comprises 13 residues. CDR3 sequence (DNA): TGTGCCAGCAGCGTAGGATCGGTCCGGGAGCAGTTCTTC. Translation gives CASSVGSVREQFF.

CDR3: CASSQTGRRSYEQYF. The CDR3 nucleotides are TGTGCCAGCAGCCAAACAGGGCGGAGAAGCTACGAGCAGTACTTC. The chain couples TRBV7-9 to TRBJ2-7; maybe TRBD1 (6 bases). The CDR3 sequence is 15 residues long. CDR1 is SEHNR, CDR2 FQNEAQ, per germline (reference sequence). V was pared by 5 bases and J by 3 bases, with 17 bases between.

The table lists this clone with a count of one. V is TRBV10-1 and J is TRBJ2-1; 7 bases match TRBD2. J gave up 8 bases and V 3 bases, and 7 bases lay outside the gene matches. The CDR3 covers 14 residues. The V gene's germline CDR1 is WNHNN and CDR2 SYGVQD (reference sequence). In DNA form, the CDR3 reads TGCGCCAGCAGTGATACGGGAGGAACCGATGAGCAGTTCTTC. Protein: CASSDTGGTDEQFF.

The genes are TRBV11-2 and TRBJ2-2, with no clear D. This CDR3 is built from 14 residues. Germline CDR1 is SGHAT and CDR2 is FQNNGV. V was cut by 3 bases and J by 3 bases, with 8 bases left in between. The CDR3 nucleotides read TGTGCCAGCAGCTTGGGTAGTTACACCGGGGAGCTGTTTTTT. It codes for CASSLGSYTGELFF. Full variable domain (remainder filled in from reference TRBV11-2 and TRBJ2-2): EAGVAQSPRYKIIEKRQSVAFWCNPISGHATLYWYQQILGQGPKLLIQFQNNGVVDDSQLPKDRFSAERLKGVDSTLKIQPAKLEDSAVYLCASSLGSYTGELFFGEGSRLTVL.

The rearrangement joins TRBV20-1 to TRBJ2-7; D gene ambiguous. The V and J ends lost 4 bases and 6 bases respectively, with 7 bases between them. The CDR3 has 10 residues. Germline V gene data show CDR1 as DFQATT and CDR2 as SNEGSKA (reference sequence). CDR3 DNA sequence: TGCAGTGCTAAGGAGTTCGAGCAGTACTTC. This codes for CSAKEFEQYF.

The chain couples TRBV19 to TRBJ1-1; unclear D gene. CDR3 size: 13 residues. Trimming took off 6 bases at V and 0 bases at J, with 8 bases between the two ends. Germline V gene data show CDR1 as LNHDA and CDR2 as SQIVND (reference sequence). The CDR3 here is CASRVVLNTEAFF. As DNA, the CDR3 is TGTGCCAGTAGGGTGGTTCTGAACACTGAAGCTTTCTTT.

V gene TRBV7-9 combines with J gene TRBJ1-4, with 7 bases that match TRBD1. The J segment lost 5 bases and the V segment lost 2 bases, leaving 5 bases of the junction unmatched. CDR1 SEHNR and CDR2 FQNEAQ come from the germline V gene (reference sequence). CDR3 size: 15 residues. This CDR3 reads CASSLRDRLNEKLFF. In DNA, the CDR3 is TGTGCCAGCAGCTTAAGGGACAGATTGAATGAAAAACTGTTTTTT.

The chain recombines TRBV5-1 with TRBJ2-5; 9 bases match TRBD1. CDR1 and CDR2 (germline): SGHRS, YFSETQ. Trimming took 2 bases from V and 5 from J; bases not matched to a gene: 10. CDR3 length equals 16 residues. Here the CDR3 reads CASSLGTGRVSETQYF. CDR3 in DNA: TGCGCCAGCAGCTTAGGGACAGGGAGGGTGTCGGAGACCCAGTACTTC.

The chain employs TRBV19 and TRBJ2-7; TRBD1 aligns across 7 bases. Unmatched junction bases numbered 15, after V lost 1 base and J lost 3 bases. The CDR3 has 18 amino acids. Germline V gives CDR1 LNHDA, CDR2 SQIVND (reference sequence). The CDR3 reads CASSIGGTDSSSHYEQYF. The CDR3 nucleotides are TGTGCCAGTAGTATAGGGGGGACAGACTCTTCGAGTCACTACGAGCAGTACTTC.

The J gene is TRBJ1-1, the V gene TRBV15; 9 nucleotides line up with TRBD1. The germline gives CDR1 LNHNV, CDR2 YYDKDF (reference sequence). Losses at the gene ends were 5 bases for V and 3 bases for J; bases not matched to a gene: 7. The CDR3 spans 15 residues. The CDR3 DNA is TGTGCCACCAGCGGGGGGACAGGGTATGACACTGAAGCTTTCTTT. Its translation: CATSGGTGYDTEAFF.

This rearrangement joins TRBV6-5 to TRBJ1-1, with TRBD1 matching over 8 bases. Germline V gene lookup returns CDR1 MNHEY and CDR2 SVGAGI. The ends lost 5 bases at V and 7 bases at J; junction bases unmatched: 9. The CDR3 has 14 residues. CDR3 DNA sequence: TGTGCCAGCAGTCCCGGACAGGGCCTAGGTGAAGCTTTCTTT. Amino acid sequence: CASSPGQGLGEAFF.

The J gene is TRBJ1-5, the V gene TRBV4-1; D is perhaps TRBD1 (5 bases). Trimming left V 1 base short and J 1 base short, with 5 bases between. Germline CDR1 MGHRA, CDR2 YSYEKL. CDR3 length equals 14 residues. The CDR3 sequence: CASSQGGSNQPQHF. In nucleotides, the CDR3 is TGCGCCAGCAGCCAAGGGGGGAGCAATCAGCCCCAGCATTTT.

V usage is TRBV6-1 and J usage is TRBJ1-1; no definite D call. CDR3 length: 14 residues. CDR1 and CDR2 (germline): MNHNS, SASEGT. Trimming removed 0 bases at V and 7 bases at J, with 12 bases between. The CDR3 region has the DNA TGTGCCAGCAGTGAAGCCATGGACGGATTTGAAGCTTTCTTT. Its protein is CASSEAMDGFEAFF.

The chain uses TRBV15 and TRBJ2-7, with TRBD2 matching 10 bases. CDR1 and CDR2 from the germline V gene are LNHNV and YYDKDF (reference sequence). The CDR3 has 14 residues. V trimming: 8 bases; J trimming: 1 base; junction bases outside the gene matches: 5. The CDR3 is CATRSGGESYEQYF. In nucleotides, the CDR3 is TGTGCCACCCGAAGCGGGGGGGAGTCCTACGAGCAGTACTTC.

This chain uses TRBV5-1 with TRBJ2-2, with D possibly TRBD2 on 5 matching bases. The CDR3 is 16 amino acids. The V end lost 0 bases, the J end lost 9 bases, and 18 bases lay between the germline ends. CDR1 is SGHRS, CDR2 YFSETQ, per germline. The CDR3 sequence is CASSLEVSGSARELFF. In DNA form, the CDR3 reads TGCGCCAGCAGCTTGGAGGTCAGTGGGAGCGCGAGGGAGCTGTTTTTT.

This chain joins TRBV27 and TRBJ2-1; TRBD1 matches at 10 bases. Trimming took 5 bases from V and 4 from J; bases not matched to a gene: 8. This CDR3 contains 16 residues. Germline loops: CDR1 MNHEY, CDR2 SMNVEV (reference sequence). DNA of the CDR3: TGTGCCAGCAGTGCTACCGGGACAGGGGTGTACAATGAGCAGTTCTTC. Its translation: CASSATGTGVYNEQFF.

The sample holds a few counts of this clone. The chain has TRBV19 and TRBJ2-1; 10 nucleotides agree with TRBD2. The CDR3 contains 18 residues. Germline assignment: CDR1 LNHDA and CDR2 SQIVND (reference sequence). The V and J ends lost 5 bases and 3 bases, in that order; junction bases with no gene match: 13. The DNA of the CDR3 is TGTGCCAGTAGTGCGGTCCCGGGACTAGCGTCTATCTACAATGAGCAGTTCTTC. Protein sequence: CASSAVPGLASIYNEQFF. Full variable domain (missing parts from reference TRBV19 and TRBJ2-1): DGGITQSPKYLFRKEGQNVTLSCEQNLNHDAMYWYRQDPGQGLRLIYYSQIVNDFQKGDIAEGYSVSREKKESFPLTVTSAQKNPTAFYLCASSAVPGLASIYNEQFFGPGTRLTVL.

The DNA for the CDR3 is TGTGCCAGCAGTTTCCAGGGTGGCACTGAAGCTTTCTTT. It codes for CASSFQGGTEAFF. The chain employs TRBV28 and TRBJ1-1, with D maybe TRBD1 (5 bases). In germline, CDR1 is MDHEN, CDR2 SYDVKM. V was shortened by 3 bases and J by 4 bases, with 9 bases between the two germline ends. The CDR3 is 13 residues long.

This chain uses TRBV6-1 with TRBJ2-6, with 8 bases fitting TRBD2. Trimming cost V 0 bases and J 3 bases; bases outside gene matches: 7. Germline lookup yields CDR1 MNHNS and CDR2 SASEGT. The CDR3 spans 18 residues. The CDR3 protein is CASSEALFREGGANVLTF. The CDR3 DNA follows: TGTGCCAGCAGTGAAGCGCTTTTTCGGGAGGGTGGGGCCAACGTCCTGACTTTC.

This rearrangement joins TRBV28 to TRBJ2-2, with D possibly being TRBD1 (6 bases). Per the germline V gene, CDR1 is MDHEN and CDR2 is SYDVKM. CDR3 length: 15 residues. Trimming shortened V by 3 bases and J by 1 base, and 9 bases separated the two germline ends. The CDR3 nucleotides read TGTGCCAGCAGTTTGTGGACAGAGAACACCGGGGAGCTGTTTTTT. Translated, it gives CASSLWTENTGELFF. The full variable domain, rest sourced from reference TRBV28 and TRBJ2-2, is DVKVTQSSRYLVKRTGEKVFLECVQDMDHENMFWYRQDPGLGLRLIYFSYDVKMKEKGDIPEGYSVSREKKERFSLILESASTNQTSMYLCASSLWTENTGELFFGEGSRLTVL.

The chain is built from TRBV11-3 and TRBJ2-7, with D perhaps TRBD1 or TRBD2 (5 bases each). V gave up 5 bases and J gave up 5 bases, with 22 bases separating them. Germline values: CDR1 SGHNT, CDR2 YENEEA. CDR3 size: 16 residues. CDR3 residues: CASSADPRTGLHEQYF. The CDR3, as DNA: TGTGCCAGCAGCGCCGACCCCCGGACGGGGCTCCACGAGCAGTACTTC.

The chain joins TRBV4-2 to TRBJ2-3; 11 bases map to TRBD2. After removal of 7 bases from V and 2 bases from J, the junction contained 8 bases not matched to a gene. The CDR3 is 16 amino acids. From germline, CDR1 is LGHNA and CDR2 YNFKEQ. CDR3 coding DNA: TGTGCCAGCACAGCGGGACTAGCGGAACTCACAGATACGCAGTATTTT. Translated, it gives CASTAGLAELTDTQYF.

This chain connects TRBV6-5 to TRBJ1-1, with D perhaps matching TRBD1 (5 bases). The germline CDR1 and CDR2 sequences are MNHEY and SVGAGI. Trimming shortened V by 6 bases and J by 2 bases, and 10 bases separated the two germline ends. The CDR3 extends over 13 amino acids. This CDR3 reads CASSLRDNTEAFF. For the CDR3, the DNA is TGTGCCAGCAGCCTCAGGGACAACACTGAAGCTTTCTTT.

The chain uses TRBV6-1 and TRBJ2-7, with D possibly being TRBD1 (5 bases). V was clipped by 10 bases and J by 3 bases, with 16 bases between them. Germline lookup yields CDR1 MNHNS and CDR2 SASEGT. The CDR3 runs to 13 residues. CDR3 residues: CAIMDILLYEQYF. The CDR3 nucleotides are TGTGCCATTATGGACATCCTGCTCTACGAGCAGTACTTC.

This clone was observed a single time. This sequence joins TRBV2 and TRBJ1-1; 8 bases are shared with TRBD1. The CDR3 has 14 amino acids. Looked up from germline, CDR1 is SNHLY and CDR2 is FYNNEI. J lost 1 base, V lost 4 bases, and 2 bases had no gene match. In DNA form, the CDR3 reads TGTGCCAGCAGTGCTGGACAGGGGAACACTGAAGCTTTCTTT. Protein product: CASSAGQGNTEAFF.

CDR3 amino acids: CASSQDGSGLSYEQYF. CDR3 DNA sequence: TGCGCCAGCAGCCAAGATGGTAGCGGCCTCTCCTACGAGCAGTACTTC. The rearrangement joins TRBV4-1 to TRBJ2-7, with D perhaps matching TRBD2 (6 bases). Germline V gene sequence: CDR1 MGHRA, CDR2 YSYEKL. This CDR3 has 16 residues. The germline V and J ends were trimmed by 0 bases and 0 bases, with 12 bases remaining between them.

The V gene is TRBV27, the J gene TRBJ2-3, with 8 bases aligning to TRBD2. CDR1 is MNHEY, CDR2 SMNVEV, per germline (reference sequence). The CDR3 totals 15 residues. The ends lost 4 bases at V and 0 bases at J; junction bases unmatched: 3. DNA for the CDR3: TGTGCCAGCAGTTGGACTAGCTTTAGCACAGATACGCAGTATTTT. This codes for CASSWTSFSTDTQYF.